This note documents a single T cell receptor (beta chain) sequence. Its antigen remains unidentified. Base quality data are lacking; no much larger clone is found one base away. These data originate in a study of blood T cell repertoires in COVID-19 (dated by TCRdb to 2018 to 2020). Regarding the complete study: The collaborator samples originated in the United States, Italy and Spain and spanned the acute and convalescent phases of COVID-19. Deeply sampled blood TCRbeta repertoires from subjects exposed to, actively infected with, or recovered from COVID-19 were included in the dataset. The prospective study material was composed of cDNA or gDNA derived from T cells, B-cell-depleted T cells, or PBMCs. Where available, HLA class I and class II types were taken from metadata supplied by the sample provider and were not determined by assay-based typing. The sample metadata nearly always contained a de-identified subject ID, COVID-19 status, age in years and sex. The samples were drawn from two sources: the first 160 participants of the ongoing ImmuneRACE study, and 950 to 1,500 subjects contributed by 6 global collaborators. The repertoires were released in a freely available public database meant as a resource for research on the immune response to SARS-CoV-2.

TCRbeta CDR3 regions were amplified from genomic DNA by means of the immunoSEQ Assay, a bias-controlled multiplex PCR. The original pipeline was this. The number of nucleated cells in each sample was estimated from the amplification of reference gene primers within the assay. To quantify the absolute abundance of each unique TCRbeta CDR3 rearrangement, sequence reads were collapsed and filtered. For each sample, productive Simpson clonality was calculated as the square root of Simpson's diversity index across productive rearrangements. TCRdb limited this immuneACCESS table to in-frame rearrangements with V and J called. A share of clones is missing; checked studies link under half to unresolved V genes, and the rest is unexplained. V, J and clone size are those of that table, while D and trimming were read from the DNA. For this sample there are tens of thousands of clones; 82% appear just once. 27% of the sample goes to the ten largest clones.

Broader findings and caveats from the paper: Clinical and demographic metadata were provided uncurated, with the amount varying by source and participant.

Each collaborating institution followed its own protocols to collect whole blood in K2EDTA tubes. For TCRbeta analysis, collaborators shipped samples as frozen whole blood, isolated PBMCs, or DNA extracted from either of those sample types. Sequenced material: peripheral blood. This clonotype was sampled from a human donor in a cohort sampled during active COVID-19.

The DNA sequence reads TGTGCCAGCAGCCCTCGTGAAAACATTCAGTACTTC. Its protein is CASSPRENIQYF. The chain employs TRBV7-9 and TRBJ2-4; there is no confident call for the D gene. V and J are truncated by 5 bases and 5 bases respectively, leaving an intervening sequence of 7 bases. Per the germline V gene (reference sequence), SEHNR is the CDR1 and FQNEAQ is the CDR2. The CDR3 covers 12 residues, taking in both the cysteine and the phenylalanine. Only the CDR3 part of the read is kept: 36 bases, read in frame from the first base.